The 3 T cell receptor beta chains below were found in one sample sequenced in a study of early T cells in non-severe SARS-CoV-2 infection. TCRdb re-called the 5' RACE reads through MiXCR, storing one row per CDR3 protein. The table has fewer than 130,000 distinct CDR3 sequences, over 10% seen once. This specimen was whole blood, taken at baseline. The receptors were gathered from an adult who was a healthcare worker with PCR-confirmed SARS-CoV-2 infection or an uninfected control (not recorded which).

This clonotype has just a few counts. The rearrangement links TRBV29-1 to TRBJ2-7; 7 bases are a match to TRBD2. Trimming took 6 bases from V and 2 from J; bases not matched to a gene: 7. The CDR3 runs 13 residues. CDR1 and CDR2 from the germline V gene are SQVTM and ANQGSEA. CDR3 nucleotides: TGCAGCGTCGAGCGGGACTCCCCCTACGAGCAGTACTTC. This gives the protein CSVERDSPYEQYF.

The V call is TRBV2, the J call TRBJ1-5; TRBD1 matches at 10 bases. The ends lost 6 bases at V and 7 bases at J; junction bases unmatched: 6. Germline assignment: CDR1 SNHLY and CDR2 FYNNEI. CDR3 size: 14 residues. This CDR3 is CASRTGQGTQPQHF. Written as DNA, the CDR3 is TGTGCCAGCAGGACGGGACAGGGGACCCAGCCCCAGCATTTT.

J is TRBJ1-1 and V is TRBV30, with a tentative D call TRBD1 (5 bases). CDR1 GTSNPN and CDR2 SVGIG come from the germline V gene (reference sequence). This CDR3 has 14 residues. V lost 5 bases and J lost 4, with 17 bases in between. CDR3 loop: CAWSQGLLSTEAFF. The CDR3 nucleotides are TGTGCCTGGTCCCAGGGCCTACTGAGCACTGAAGCTTTCTTT.